These 19 T cell receptor beta chains share one sample of origin, sequenced in a study of blood T cells in healthy people across ages (dated by TCRdb to the mid-2010s). The method behind the library was 5' RACE. Sequencing was performed on an Illumina HiSeq 2500. A second PCR of roughly 7 to 11 cycles was run with a J-beta primer mix and a sample-barcoded 5' primer. TCRdb's own reprocessing of the public reads used fastp at Q25 and MiXCR and kept productive beta chains. Each record represents a unique CDR3 protein, reported with the most common genes and DNA among its rows. The sample table records about 640,000 distinct CDR3 sequences; roughly 58% of these occur just once. Clones ranked in the top ten supply about two fifths of the sample. Sequenced input: blood. Receptor source: a man aged 55-75 years in good health.

The genes are TRBV7-8 and TRBJ1-5; D not resolved. With 5 bases removed from V and 4 bases from J, the gap between germline ends came to 15 bases. The CDR3 has 15 residues. Germline V gives CDR1 SGHVS, CDR2 FQNEAQ. CDR3 sequence: CASSGDGLANQPQHF. CDR3 bases: TGTGCCAGCAGCGGAGATGGGTTAGCAAATCAGCCCCAGCATTTT.

In its sample, this clonotype was seen a few times. The J gene is TRBJ2-1, the V gene TRBV7-2; maybe TRBD2 (6 bases). Trimming pared 4 bases from V and 7 bases from J, leaving 14 bases between. The CDR3 runs to 14 residues. Per the germline V gene, CDR1 is SGHTA and CDR2 is FQGNSA. Here the CDR3 DNA reads TGTGCCAGCAGCTCCGGGGGAGCGAGGAATGAGCAGTTCTTC. Its protein is CASSSGGARNEQFF.

This chain connects TRBV20-1 to TRBJ2-3; D is perhaps TRBD1 or TRBD2 (6 bases each). Germline V gene data show CDR1 as DFQATT and CDR2 as SNEGSKA (reference sequence). V gave up 3 bases and J gave up 0 bases, with 13 bases separating them. CDR3 length equals 15 residues. DNA for the CDR3: TGCAGTGCTAGCGCGGGACACTTTAGCACAGATACGCAGTATTTT. It yields the protein CSASAGHFSTDTQYF.

CDR3 loop: CAITRDRGSPLHF. CDR3 DNA: TGTGCCATCACCCGGGACAGGGGGTCACCCCTCCACTTT. The chain is built from TRBV10-3 and TRBJ1-6, with 11 bases aligning to TRBD1. The CDR3 spans 13 residues. The J segment lost 10 bases and the V segment lost 7 bases, leaving 3 bases of the junction unmatched. CDR1 ENHRY and CDR2 SYGVKD come from the germline V gene.

Details on this clonotype: At one of its ends the junction is not consistent with the germline gene, which may arise from a read error. V is TRBV5-5 and J is TRBJ2-2, with D perhaps TRBD1 or TRBD2 (5 bases each). Germline V gives CDR1 SGHKS, CDR2 YYEKEE (reference sequence). The CDR3 runs 18 residues. The CDR3 nucleotides read TGTGCCAACAGCTTAAGGTGGGAGAGGACAAGGAACACCGGGGAGCTGTTTTTT. Protein sequence: CANSLRWERTRNTGELFF. Full variable domain (outside the CDR3, taken from reference TRBV5-5 and TRBJ2-2): DAGVTQSPTHLIKTRGQQVTLRCSPISGHKSVSWYQQVLGQGPQFIFQYYEKEERGRGNFPDRFSARQFPNYSSELNVNALLLGDSALYLCANSLRWERTRNTGELFFGEGSRLTVL.

This clonotype occurred a few times. The genes are TRBV5-1 and TRBJ1-2; D is ambiguous. CDR1 and CDR2 (germline): SGHRS, YFSETQ. This CDR3 contains 14 residues. Between the trimmed V and J ends, which lost 5 bases and 8 bases, there was a span of 19 bases. The CDR3 DNA sequence: TGCGCCAGCAGGTTAATGGACGGTGATCGGGGCTACACCTTC. It is translated as CASRLMDGDRGYTF.

This clonotype was seen more than once but under ten times. The rearrangement uses TRBV20-1 and TRBJ1-2; unclear D gene. CDR1 is DFQATT and CDR2 is SNEGSKA in the germline V gene (reference sequence). The CDR3 runs to 15 residues. V was shortened by 4 bases and J by 0 bases, with 15 bases between the two germline ends. CDR3 amino acids: CSATGLTSANYGYTF. The CDR3 bases are TGCAGTGCTACCGGGCTGACCTCAGCTAACTATGGCTACACCTTC.

V gene TRBV7-8 combines with J gene TRBJ2-7; 15 bases are shared with TRBD2. The V segment lost 5 bases and the J segment 2 bases; nucleotides outside the gene matches: 13. CDR1 SGHVS and CDR2 FQNEAQ come from the germline V gene. The length of the CDR3 is 19 residues. CDR3 in amino acids: CASSGPGLAGGTTTYEQYF. The CDR3 region has the DNA TGTGCCAGCAGCGGTCCGGGACTAGCGGGGGGTACGACGACCTACGAGCAGTACTTC.

This clonotype was counted only a few times. The chain employs TRBV20-1 and TRBJ2-5; perhaps TRBD2 as D (5 bases). Trimming pared 5 bases from V and 3 bases from J, leaving 13 bases between. Germline CDR1 is DFQATT and CDR2 is SNEGSKA (reference sequence). The CDR3 runs to 13 residues. CDR3: CSAARGGEETQYF. For the CDR3, the DNA is TGCAGTGCTGCCCGAGGAGGCGAAGAGACCCAGTACTTC.

This clonotype was seen a single time. The V gene is TRBV28, the J gene TRBJ2-5, with 8 bases identical to TRBD2. This CDR3 region has 15 residues. With V trimmed by 4 bases and J by 5 bases, 9 bases remained unmatched. CDR1 and CDR2 (germline): MDHEN, SYDVKM. CDR3 bases: TGTGCCAGCAGTTCCGTGGTTGCGGGGGGCGAGACCCAGTACTTC. This gives the protein CASSSVVAGGETQYF.

The J gene is TRBJ2-7, the V gene TRBV29-1; the match to TRBD1 covers 8 bases. The CDR3 runs to 14 residues. V shed 1 base and J 6 bases; nucleotides not matched to a gene: 8. The germline V gene has CDR1 SQVTM and CDR2 ANQGSEA. The chain's CDR3 is CSVEGGTGVTEQYF. CDR3 DNA sequence: TGCAGCGTTGAAGGAGGGACAGGCGTTACCGAGCAGTACTTC.

The V gene is TRBV5-1, the J gene TRBJ2-6, with TRBD2 identical over 8 bases. Germline loops: CDR1 SGHRS, CDR2 YFSETQ. The J segment lost 2 bases and the V segment lost 0 bases, leaving 7 bases of the junction unmatched. The CDR3 runs 18 residues. CDR3: CASSLEYGGAPGANVLTF. CDR3 bases: TGCGCCAGCAGCTTGGAGTACGGGGGGGCGCCTGGGGCCAACGTCCTGACTTTC.

This clonotype was seen a handful of times. The J gene is TRBJ2-1, the V gene TRBV28; D is possibly TRBD1 (6 bases). The ends were cut back, 6 bases at V and 5 bases at J, with 17 bases in the middle. The CDR3 has 15 residues. Germline CDR1 and CDR2: MDHEN and SYDVKM. As DNA, the CDR3 is TGTGCCAGCAGCCCAACTGGGACACCCAACAATGAGCAGTTCTTC. It yields the protein CASSPTGTPNNEQFF. Full variable domain (outside the CDR3, taken from reference TRBV28 and TRBJ2-1): DVKVTQSSRYLVKRTGEKVFLECVQDMDHENMFWYRQDPGLGLRLIYFSYDVKMKEKGDIPEGYSVSREKKERFSLILESASTNQTSMYLCASSPTGTPNNEQFFGPGTRLTVL.

The chain couples TRBV3-1 to TRBJ2-3; D may be TRBD1 (5 bases). Trimming took off 0 bases at V and 4 bases at J, with 8 bases between the two ends. Germline V lookup: CDR1 LGHDT, CDR2 YNNKEL (reference sequence). The CDR3 is made up of 14 amino acids. CDR3 loop: CASSQEAGPDTQYF. The CDR3 nucleotides are TGTGCCAGCAGCCAAGAAGCAGGGCCAGATACGCAGTATTTT.

This CDR3 is CASSSSAGLETQYF. The CDR3 DNA is TGTGCCAGCAGTAGTAGCGCTGGGCTCGAGACCCAGTACTTC. V is TRBV28 and J is TRBJ2-5; possibly TRBD2 for D (5 bases). Germline V gene lookup returns CDR1 MDHEN and CDR2 SYDVKM. V dropped 5 bases and J dropped 5 bases, with 15 bases sitting between them. The CDR3 contains 14 residues.

The chain links TRBV6-5 to TRBJ1-5; TRBD1 matches at 8 bases. Germline V gives CDR1 MNHEY, CDR2 SVGAGI. This CDR3 is 14 amino acids long. Trimming took 8 bases from V and 3 from J; bases not matched to a gene: 6. The CDR3 sequence: CASRRDRTNQPQHF. As DNA, the CDR3 is TGTGCCAGCCGTCGGGACAGGACCAATCAGCCCCAGCATTTT.

As regards this clonotype: The DNA is left out, because the CDR3 cannot be placed on it with certainty; the CDR3 is given as TCRdb lists it. The V gene is TRBV20-1, the J gene TRBJ2-4; the D call in the table, TRBD1, was not verified against the DNA. Termini included, the CDR3 measures 19 amino acids. Looked up from germline, CDR1 is DFQATT and CDR2 is SNEGSKA (reference sequence). The CDR3 sequence is CSASDRVSEQFFGPGTQYF.

This clonotype was picked up a small number of times. The chain carries TRBV20-1 and TRBJ2-5; TRBD1 matches 8 bases. TRBJ2-7 explains the end of the DNA better; the J call may be wrong. Germline CDR1 and CDR2: DFQATT and SNEGSKA (reference sequence). This CDR3 has 14 residues. The CDR3 is CSAFTRQGADEQYF. DNA for the CDR3: TGCAGTGCTTTCACCAGGCAGGGGGCTGACGAGCAGTACTTC.

This chain connects TRBV3-1 to TRBJ2-5; D is ambiguous. With 4 bases removed from V and 0 bases from J, the gap between germline ends came to 12 bases. From germline, CDR1 is LGHDT and CDR2 YNNKEL (reference sequence). The CDR3 has 15 residues. The DNA for the CDR3 is TGTGCCAGCAGCCGCCCCCAGGCCAACCAAGAGACCCAGTACTTC. Translation gives CASSRPQANQETQYF.